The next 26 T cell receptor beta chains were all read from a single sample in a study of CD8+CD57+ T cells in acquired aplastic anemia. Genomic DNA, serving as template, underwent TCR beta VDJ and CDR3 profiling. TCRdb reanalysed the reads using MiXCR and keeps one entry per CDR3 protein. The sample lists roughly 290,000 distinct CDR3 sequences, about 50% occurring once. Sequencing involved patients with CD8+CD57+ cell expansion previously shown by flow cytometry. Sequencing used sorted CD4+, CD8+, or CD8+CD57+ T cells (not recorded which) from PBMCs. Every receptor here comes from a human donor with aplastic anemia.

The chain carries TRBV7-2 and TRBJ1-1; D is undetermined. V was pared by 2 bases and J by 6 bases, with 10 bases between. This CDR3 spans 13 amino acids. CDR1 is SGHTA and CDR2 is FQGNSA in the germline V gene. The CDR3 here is CASSLNRFAEAFF. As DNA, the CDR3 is TGTGCCAGCAGCTTAAATAGGTTCGCTGAAGCTTTCTTT.

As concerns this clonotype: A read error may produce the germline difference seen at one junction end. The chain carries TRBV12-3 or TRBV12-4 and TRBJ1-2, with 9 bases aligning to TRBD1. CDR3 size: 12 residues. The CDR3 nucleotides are TGTGCCAGCAGTTCCTTTGGACAGGGGCAACCCTTC. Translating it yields CASSSFGQGQPF.

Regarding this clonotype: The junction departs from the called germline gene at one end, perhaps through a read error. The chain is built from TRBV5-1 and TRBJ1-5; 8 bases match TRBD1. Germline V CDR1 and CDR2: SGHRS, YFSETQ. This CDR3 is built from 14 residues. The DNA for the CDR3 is TGTGCCAGCAGCCCCCAGGGGGCGGAGGGGCCCCAGCATTTT. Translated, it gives CASSPQGAEGPQHF.

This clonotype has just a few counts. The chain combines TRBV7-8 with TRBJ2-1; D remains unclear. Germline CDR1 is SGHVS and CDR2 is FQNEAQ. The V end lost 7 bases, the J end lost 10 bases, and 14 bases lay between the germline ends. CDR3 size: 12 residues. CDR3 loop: CASTSAVQEQFF. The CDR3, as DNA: TGTGCCAGCACCTCAGCTGTACAAGAGCAGTTCTTC.

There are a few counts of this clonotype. CDR3 DNA: TGTGCCAGCAGTGCGGACGACAGGCGGCGGCAGTACTTC. Amino acids: CASSADDRRRQYF. The V gene is TRBV25-1, the J gene TRBJ2-7, with D maybe TRBD1 (6 bases). This CDR3 is 13 amino acids long. From germline, CDR1 is MGHDK and CDR2 SYGVNS. V was shortened by 4 bases and J by 9 bases, with 16 bases between the two germline ends.

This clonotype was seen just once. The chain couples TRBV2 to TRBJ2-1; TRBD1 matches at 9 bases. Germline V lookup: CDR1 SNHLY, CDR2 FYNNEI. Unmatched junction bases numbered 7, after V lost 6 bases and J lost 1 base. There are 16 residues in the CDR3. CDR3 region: CASRETGGTSYNEQFF. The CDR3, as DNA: TGTGCCAGCAGAGAAACAGGGGGCACGTCCTACAATGAGCAGTTCTTC.

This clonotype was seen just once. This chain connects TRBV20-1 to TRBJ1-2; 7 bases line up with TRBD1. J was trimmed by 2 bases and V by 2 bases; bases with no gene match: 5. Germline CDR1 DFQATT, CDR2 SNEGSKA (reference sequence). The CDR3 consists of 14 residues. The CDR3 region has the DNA TGCAGTGCTAGACACAGGGGCCTAAACTATGGCTACACCTTC. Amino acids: CSARHRGLNYGYTF.

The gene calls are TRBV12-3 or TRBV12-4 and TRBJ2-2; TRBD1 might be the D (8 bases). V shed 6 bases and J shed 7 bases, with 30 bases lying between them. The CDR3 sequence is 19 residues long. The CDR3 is CASSSYRGGDPRVSGELFF. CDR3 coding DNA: TGTGCCAGCAGCTCGTACAGGGGGGGGGACCCACGGGTGAGCGGGGAGCTGTTTTTT.

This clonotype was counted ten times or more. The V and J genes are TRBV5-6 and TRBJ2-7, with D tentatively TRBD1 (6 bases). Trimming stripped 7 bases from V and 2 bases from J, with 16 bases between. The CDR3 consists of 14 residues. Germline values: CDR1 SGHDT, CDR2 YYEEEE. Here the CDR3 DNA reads TGTGCCAGCTGCCCCCCAGGGGACACCTACGAGCAGTACTTC. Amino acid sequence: CASCPPGDTYEQYF.

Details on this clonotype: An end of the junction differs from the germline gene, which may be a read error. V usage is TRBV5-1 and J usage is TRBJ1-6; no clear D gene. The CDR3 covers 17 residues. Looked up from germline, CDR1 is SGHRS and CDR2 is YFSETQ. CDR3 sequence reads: CASSLETADSYNSPLHF. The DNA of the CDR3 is TGCGCCAGCAGCTTGGAGACGGCGGACTCCTATAATTCACCCCTCCACTTC.

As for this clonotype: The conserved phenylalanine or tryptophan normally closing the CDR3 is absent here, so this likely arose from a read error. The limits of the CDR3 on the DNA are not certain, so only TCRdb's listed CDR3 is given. This chain's CDR3 is CASSGGTAANY. The chain links TRBV2 to TRBJ1-1; no check of the table's D call, TRBD1, against the DNA was made. The V gene's germline CDR1 is SNHLY and CDR2 FYNNEI. Both ends counted, the CDR3 spans 11 residues.

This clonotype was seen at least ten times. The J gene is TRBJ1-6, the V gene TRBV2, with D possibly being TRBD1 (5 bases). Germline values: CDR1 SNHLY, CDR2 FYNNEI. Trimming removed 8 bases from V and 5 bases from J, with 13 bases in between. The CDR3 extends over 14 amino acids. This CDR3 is CASRKQVDNSPLHF. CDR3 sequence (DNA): TGTGCCAGCCGAAAACAGGTTGATAATTCACCCCTCCACTTT.

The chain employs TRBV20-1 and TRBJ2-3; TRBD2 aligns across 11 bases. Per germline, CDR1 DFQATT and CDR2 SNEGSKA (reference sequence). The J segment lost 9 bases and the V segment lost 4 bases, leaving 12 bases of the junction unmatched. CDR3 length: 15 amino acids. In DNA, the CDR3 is TGCAGTGCTATCCTTTCCGGGACTAGCGGACTAACGCAGTATTTT. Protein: CSAILSGTSGLTQYF.

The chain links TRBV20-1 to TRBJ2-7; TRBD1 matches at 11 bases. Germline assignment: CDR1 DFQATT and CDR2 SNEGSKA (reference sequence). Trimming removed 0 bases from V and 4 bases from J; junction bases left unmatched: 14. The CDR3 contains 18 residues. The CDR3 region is CSARDLGTGGKIEYEQYF. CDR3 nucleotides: TGCAGTGCTAGAGATCTAGGGACAGGGGGTAAGATCGAGTACGAGCAGTACTTC.

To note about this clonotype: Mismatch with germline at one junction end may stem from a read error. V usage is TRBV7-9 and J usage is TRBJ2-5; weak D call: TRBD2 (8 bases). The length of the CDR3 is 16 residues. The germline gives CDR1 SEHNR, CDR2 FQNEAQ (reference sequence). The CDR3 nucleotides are TGCGCCAGCAGCCAAGATCAGGGGGGCGGGGGGGAGACCCAGTACTTC. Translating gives CASSQDQGGGGETQYF.

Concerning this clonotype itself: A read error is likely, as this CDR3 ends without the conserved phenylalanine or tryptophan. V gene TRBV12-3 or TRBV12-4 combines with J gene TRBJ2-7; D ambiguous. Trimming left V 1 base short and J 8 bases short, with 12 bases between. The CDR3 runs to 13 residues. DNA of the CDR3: TGTGCCAGCAGTTTAGGGGTGGCTTCGAAGCAGTACCTC. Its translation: CASSLGVASKQYL.

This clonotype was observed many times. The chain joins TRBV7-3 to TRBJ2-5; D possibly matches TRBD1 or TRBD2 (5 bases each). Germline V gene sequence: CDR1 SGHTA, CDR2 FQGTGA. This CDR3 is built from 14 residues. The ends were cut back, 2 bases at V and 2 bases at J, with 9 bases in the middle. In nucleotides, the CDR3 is TGTGCCAGCAGCTTATCAGGGAGTCAAGAGACCCAGTACTTC. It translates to CASSLSGSQETQYF.

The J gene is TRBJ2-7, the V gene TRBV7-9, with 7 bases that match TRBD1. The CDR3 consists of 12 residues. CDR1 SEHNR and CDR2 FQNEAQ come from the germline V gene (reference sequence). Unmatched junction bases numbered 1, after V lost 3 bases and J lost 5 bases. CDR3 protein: CASSLTGNEQYF. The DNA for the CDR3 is TGTGCCAGCAGCTTGACAGGGAACGAGCAGTACTTC.

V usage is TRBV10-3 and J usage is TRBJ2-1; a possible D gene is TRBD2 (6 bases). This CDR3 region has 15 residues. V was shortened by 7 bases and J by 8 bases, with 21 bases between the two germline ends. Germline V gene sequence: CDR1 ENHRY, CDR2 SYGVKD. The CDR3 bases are TGTGCCATCACCCCGTCGGGCGGGAAGTTTCATGAGCAGTTCTTC. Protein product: CAITPSGGKFHEQFF.

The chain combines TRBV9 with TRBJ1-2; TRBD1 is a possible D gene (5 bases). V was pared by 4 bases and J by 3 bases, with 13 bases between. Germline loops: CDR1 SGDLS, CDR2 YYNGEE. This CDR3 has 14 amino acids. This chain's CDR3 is CASSRPTGYYGYTF. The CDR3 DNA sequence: TGTGCCAGCAGCCGTCCTACAGGATACTATGGCTACACCTTC.

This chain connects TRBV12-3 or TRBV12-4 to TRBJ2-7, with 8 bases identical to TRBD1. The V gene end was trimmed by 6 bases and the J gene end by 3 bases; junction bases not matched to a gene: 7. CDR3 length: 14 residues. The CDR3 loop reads CASRFRTGSYEQYF. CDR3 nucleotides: TGTGCCAGCAGATTTCGGACAGGGAGCTACGAGCAGTACTTC.

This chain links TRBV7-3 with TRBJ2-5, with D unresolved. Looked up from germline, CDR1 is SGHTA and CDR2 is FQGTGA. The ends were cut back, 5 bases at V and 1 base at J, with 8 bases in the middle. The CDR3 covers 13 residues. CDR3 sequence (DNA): TGTGCCAGCAGCGCGACTGTCCAAGAGACCCAGTACTTC. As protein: CASSATVQETQYF.

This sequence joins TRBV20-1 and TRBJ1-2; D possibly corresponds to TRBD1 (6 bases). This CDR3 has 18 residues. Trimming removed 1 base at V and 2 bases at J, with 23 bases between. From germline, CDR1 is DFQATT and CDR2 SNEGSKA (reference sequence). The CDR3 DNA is TGCAGTGCTAGAGTCGACCGCCGACCGGGGGCGACGAACTATGGCTACACCTTC. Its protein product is CSARVDRRPGATNYGYTF.

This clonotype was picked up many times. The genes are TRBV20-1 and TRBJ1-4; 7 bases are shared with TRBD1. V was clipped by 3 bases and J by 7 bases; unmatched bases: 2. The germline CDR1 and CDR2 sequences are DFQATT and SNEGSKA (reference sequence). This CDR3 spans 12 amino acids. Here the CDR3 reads CSASRQGEKLFF. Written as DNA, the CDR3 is TGCAGTGCTAGCCGACAGGGTGAAAAACTGTTTTTT.

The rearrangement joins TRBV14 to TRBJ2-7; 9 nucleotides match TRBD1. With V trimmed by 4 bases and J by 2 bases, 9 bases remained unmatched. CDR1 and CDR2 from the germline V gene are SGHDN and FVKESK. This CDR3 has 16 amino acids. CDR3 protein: CASSPGGDRGTYEQYF. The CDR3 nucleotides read TGTGCCAGCAGCCCGGGGGGTGACAGGGGGACCTACGAGCAGTACTTC.

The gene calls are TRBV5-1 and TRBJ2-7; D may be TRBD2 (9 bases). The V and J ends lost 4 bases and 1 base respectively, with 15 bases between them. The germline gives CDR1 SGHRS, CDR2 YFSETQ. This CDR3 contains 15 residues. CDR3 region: CASSAGGTGSYEQYF. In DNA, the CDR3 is TGCGCCAGCAGCGCGGGGGGGACAGGTTCCTACGAGCAGTACTTC.